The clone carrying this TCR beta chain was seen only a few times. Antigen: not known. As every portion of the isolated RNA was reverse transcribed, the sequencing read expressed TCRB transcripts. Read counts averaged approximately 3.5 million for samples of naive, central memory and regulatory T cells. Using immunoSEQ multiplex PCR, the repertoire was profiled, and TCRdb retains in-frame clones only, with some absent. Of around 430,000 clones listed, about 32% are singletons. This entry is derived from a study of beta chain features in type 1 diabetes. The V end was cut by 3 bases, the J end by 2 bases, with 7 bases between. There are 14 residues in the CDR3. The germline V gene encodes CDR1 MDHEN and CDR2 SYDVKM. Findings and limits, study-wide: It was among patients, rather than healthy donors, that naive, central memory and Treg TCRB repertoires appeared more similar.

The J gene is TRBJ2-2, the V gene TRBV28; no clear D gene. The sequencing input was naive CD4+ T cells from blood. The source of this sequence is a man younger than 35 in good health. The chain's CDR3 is CASSFPANTGELFF. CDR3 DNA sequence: TGTGCCAGCAGTTTCCCAGCTAACACCGGGGAGCTGTTTTTT.